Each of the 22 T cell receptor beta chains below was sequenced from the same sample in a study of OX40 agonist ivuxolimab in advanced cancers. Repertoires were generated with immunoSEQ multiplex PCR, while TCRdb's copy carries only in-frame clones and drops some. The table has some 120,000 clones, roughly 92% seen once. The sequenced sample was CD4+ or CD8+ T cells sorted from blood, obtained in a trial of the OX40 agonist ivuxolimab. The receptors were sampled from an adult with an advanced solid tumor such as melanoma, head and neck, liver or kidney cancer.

CDR3 sequence reads: CASSMARQIRANEKLFF. The CDR3, as DNA: TGTGCCAGTAGTATGGCTCGACAGATCCGGGCTAATGAAAAACTGTTTTTT. The chain couples TRBV19 to TRBJ1-4; perhaps TRBD1 as D (5 bases). The V gene lost 3 bases and the J gene lost 3 bases, with 17 bases spanning the gap. The CDR3 consists of 17 residues. Germline CDR1 is LNHDA and CDR2 is SQIVND (reference sequence).

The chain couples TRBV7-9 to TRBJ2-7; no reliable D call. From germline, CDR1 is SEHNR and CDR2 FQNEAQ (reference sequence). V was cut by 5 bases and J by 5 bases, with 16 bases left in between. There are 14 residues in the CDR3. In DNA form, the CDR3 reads TGTGCCAGCAGCCTTGGACCCCCCCCCAACGAGCAGTACTTC. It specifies CASSLGPPPNEQYF.

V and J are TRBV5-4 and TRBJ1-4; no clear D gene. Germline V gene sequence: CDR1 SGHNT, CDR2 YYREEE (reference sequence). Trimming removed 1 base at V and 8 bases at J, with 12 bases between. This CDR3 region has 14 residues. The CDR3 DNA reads TGTGCCAGCAGCTTGCAGGACTATGGGGAAAAACTGTTTTTT. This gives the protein CASSLQDYGEKLFF.

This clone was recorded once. CDR3 protein: CASSYGTEANYGYTF. The DNA of the CDR3 is TGTGCCAGCAGTTACGGGACAGAAGCTAACTATGGCTACACCTTC. The V gene is TRBV6-5, the J gene TRBJ1-2; 7 bases agree with TRBD1. Germline lookup yields CDR1 MNHEY and CDR2 SVGAGI. CDR3 length: 15 residues. The V and J ends lost 2 bases and 0 bases, in that order; junction bases with no gene match: 3.

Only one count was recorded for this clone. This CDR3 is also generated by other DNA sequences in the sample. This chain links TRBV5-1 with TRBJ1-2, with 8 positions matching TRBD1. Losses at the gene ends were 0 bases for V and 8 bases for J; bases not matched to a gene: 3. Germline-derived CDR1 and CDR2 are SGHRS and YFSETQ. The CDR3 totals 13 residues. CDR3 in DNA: TGCGCCAGCAGCTTGGGACAGGGGAACGGCTACACCTTC. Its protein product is CASSLGQGNGYTF.

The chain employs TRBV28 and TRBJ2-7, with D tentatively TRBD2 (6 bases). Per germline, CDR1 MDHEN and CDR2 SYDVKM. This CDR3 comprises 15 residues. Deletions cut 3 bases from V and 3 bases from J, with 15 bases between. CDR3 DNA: TGTGCCAGCAGTTTTCGGAGCGGAGGGTTCTACGAGCAGTACTTC. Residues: CASSFRSGGFYEQYF. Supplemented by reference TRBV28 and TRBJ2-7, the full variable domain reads DVKVTQSSRYLVKRTGEKVFLECVQDMDHENMFWYRQDPGLGLRLIYFSYDVKMKEKGDIPEGYSVSREKKERFSLILESASTNQTSMYLCASSFRSGGFYEQYFGPGTRLTVT.

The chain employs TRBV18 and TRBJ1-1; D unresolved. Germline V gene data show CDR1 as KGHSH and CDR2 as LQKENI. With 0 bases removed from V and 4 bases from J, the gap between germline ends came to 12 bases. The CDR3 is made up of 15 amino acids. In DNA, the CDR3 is TGTGCCAGCTCACCACCGGACCCCCGAGGCACTGAAGCTTTCTTT. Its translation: CASSPPDPRGTEAFF.

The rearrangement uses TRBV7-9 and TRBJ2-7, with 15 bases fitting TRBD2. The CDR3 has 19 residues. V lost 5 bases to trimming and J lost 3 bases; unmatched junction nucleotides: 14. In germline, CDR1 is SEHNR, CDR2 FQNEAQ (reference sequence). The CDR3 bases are TGTGCCAGCAGCCCAACGACCTCCGGGACTAGCGGGAGGAACTACGAGCAGTACTTC. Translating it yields CASSPTTSGTSGRNYEQYF.

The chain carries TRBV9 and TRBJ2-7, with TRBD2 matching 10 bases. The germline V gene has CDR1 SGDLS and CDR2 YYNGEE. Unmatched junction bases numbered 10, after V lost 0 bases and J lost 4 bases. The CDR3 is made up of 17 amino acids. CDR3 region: CASSVGASGSAPYEQYF. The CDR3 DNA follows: TGTGCCAGCAGCGTAGGGGCTAGCGGGAGCGCCCCTTACGAGCAGTACTTC.

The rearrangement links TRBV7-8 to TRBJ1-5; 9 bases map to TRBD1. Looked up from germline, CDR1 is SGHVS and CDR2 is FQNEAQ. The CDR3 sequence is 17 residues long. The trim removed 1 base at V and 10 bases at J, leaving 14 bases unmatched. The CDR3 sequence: CASSLGTGAPSKSPQHF. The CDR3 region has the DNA TGTGCCAGCAGCTTAGGGACAGGGGCTCCCTCGAAGAGTCCCCAGCATTTT.

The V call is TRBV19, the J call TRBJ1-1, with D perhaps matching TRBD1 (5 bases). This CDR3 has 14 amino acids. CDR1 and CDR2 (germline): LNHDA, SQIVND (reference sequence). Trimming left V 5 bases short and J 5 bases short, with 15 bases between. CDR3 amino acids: CASSAQAPVTEAFF. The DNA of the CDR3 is TGTGCCAGTAGTGCACAGGCCCCGGTAACTGAAGCTTTCTTT.

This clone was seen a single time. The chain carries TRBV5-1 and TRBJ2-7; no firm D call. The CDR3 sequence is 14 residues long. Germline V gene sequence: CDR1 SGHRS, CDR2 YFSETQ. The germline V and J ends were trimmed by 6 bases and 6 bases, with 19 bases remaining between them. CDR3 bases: TGCGCCAGCAACGAGTTGGGCTTTGGGGTCGAGCAGTACTTC. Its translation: CASNELGFGVEQYF.

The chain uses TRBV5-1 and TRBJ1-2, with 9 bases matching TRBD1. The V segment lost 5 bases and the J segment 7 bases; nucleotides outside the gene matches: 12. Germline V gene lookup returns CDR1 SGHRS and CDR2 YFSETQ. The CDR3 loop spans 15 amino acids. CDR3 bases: TGCGCCAGCAGACCGACCGGGACAGGGTATAGTGGCTACACCTTC. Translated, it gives CASRPTGTGYSGYTF.

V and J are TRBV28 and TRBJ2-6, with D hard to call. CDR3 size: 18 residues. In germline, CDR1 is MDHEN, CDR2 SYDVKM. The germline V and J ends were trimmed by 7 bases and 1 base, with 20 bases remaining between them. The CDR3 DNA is TGTGCCAGCATCGGAAGTGCTTACTACATGTCTGGGGCCAACGTCCTGACTTTC. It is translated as CASIGSAYYMSGANVLTF. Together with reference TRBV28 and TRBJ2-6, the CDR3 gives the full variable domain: DVKVTQSSRYLVKRTGEKVFLECVQDMDHENMFWYRQDPGLGLRLIYFSYDVKMKEKGDIPEGYSVSREKKERFSLILESASTNQTSMYLCASIGSAYYMSGANVLTFGAGSRLTVL.

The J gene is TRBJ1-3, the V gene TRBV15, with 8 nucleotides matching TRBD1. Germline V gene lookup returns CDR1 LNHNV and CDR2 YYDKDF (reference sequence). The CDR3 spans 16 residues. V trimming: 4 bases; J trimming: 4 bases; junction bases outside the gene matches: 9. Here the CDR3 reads CATSIRQGARGNTIYF. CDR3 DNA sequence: TGTGCCACCAGCATCCGTCAGGGGGCTCGAGGAAACACCATATATTTT.

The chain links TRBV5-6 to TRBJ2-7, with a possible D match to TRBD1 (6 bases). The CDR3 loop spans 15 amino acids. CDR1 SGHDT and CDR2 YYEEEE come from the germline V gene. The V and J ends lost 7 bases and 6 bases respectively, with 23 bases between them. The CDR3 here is CASRPWDTQVTEQYF. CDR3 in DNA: TGTGCCAGCCGACCATGGGACACCCAGGTCACCGAGCAGTACTTC.

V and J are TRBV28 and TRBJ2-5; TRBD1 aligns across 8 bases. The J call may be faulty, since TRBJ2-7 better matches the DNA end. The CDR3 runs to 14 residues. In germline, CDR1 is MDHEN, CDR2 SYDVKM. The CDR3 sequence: CASSLTGTGAEQYF. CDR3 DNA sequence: TGTGCCAGCAGTTTAACAGGGACAGGAGCCGAGCAGTACTTC.

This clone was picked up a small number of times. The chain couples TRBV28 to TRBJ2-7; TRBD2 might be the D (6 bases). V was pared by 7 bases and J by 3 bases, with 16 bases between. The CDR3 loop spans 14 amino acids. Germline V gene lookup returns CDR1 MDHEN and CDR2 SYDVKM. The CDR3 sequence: CASTPLVGGYEQYF. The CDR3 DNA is TGTGCCAGCACCCCACTAGTGGGGGGCTACGAGCAGTACTTC.

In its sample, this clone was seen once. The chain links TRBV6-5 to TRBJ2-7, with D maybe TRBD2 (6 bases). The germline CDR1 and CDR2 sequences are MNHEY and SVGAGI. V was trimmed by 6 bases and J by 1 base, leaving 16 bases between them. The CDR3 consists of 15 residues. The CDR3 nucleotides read TGTGCCAGCAGCCGGTTGGGGACTTTTTCCTACGAGCAGTACTTC. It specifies CASSRLGTFSYEQYF.

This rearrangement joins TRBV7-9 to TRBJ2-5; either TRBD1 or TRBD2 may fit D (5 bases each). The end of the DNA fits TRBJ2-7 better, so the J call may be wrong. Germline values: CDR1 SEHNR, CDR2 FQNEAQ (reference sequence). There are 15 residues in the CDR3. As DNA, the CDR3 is TGTGCCAGCAGCCTTGGGACGGGGAGCTCCTACGAGCAGTACTTC. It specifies CASSLGTGSSYEQYF.

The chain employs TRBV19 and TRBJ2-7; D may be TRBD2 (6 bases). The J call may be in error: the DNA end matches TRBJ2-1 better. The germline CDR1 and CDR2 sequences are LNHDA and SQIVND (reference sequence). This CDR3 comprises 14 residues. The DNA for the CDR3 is TGTGCCAGTAGTATTGGGGACTGGTACAATGAGCAGTTCTTC. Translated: CASSIGDWYNEQFF.

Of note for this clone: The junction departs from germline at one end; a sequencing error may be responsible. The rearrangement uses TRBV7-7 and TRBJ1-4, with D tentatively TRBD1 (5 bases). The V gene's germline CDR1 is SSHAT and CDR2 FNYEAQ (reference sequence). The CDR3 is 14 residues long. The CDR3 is CASSLALGDERLFF. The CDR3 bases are TGTGCTAGCAGCTTAGCTTTGGGGGATGAGAGACTGTTTTTT.